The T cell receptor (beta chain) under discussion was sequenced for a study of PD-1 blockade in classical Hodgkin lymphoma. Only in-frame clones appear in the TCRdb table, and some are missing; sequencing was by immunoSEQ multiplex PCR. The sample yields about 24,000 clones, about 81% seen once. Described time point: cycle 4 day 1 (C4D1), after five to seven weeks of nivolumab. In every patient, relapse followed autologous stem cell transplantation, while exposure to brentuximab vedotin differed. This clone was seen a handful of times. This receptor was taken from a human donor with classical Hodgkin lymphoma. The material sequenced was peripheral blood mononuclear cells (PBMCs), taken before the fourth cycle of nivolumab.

CDR3 sequence: CASSGRQGEPEAFF. CDR3 sequence (DNA): TGTGCCAGCAGCGGGAGACAGGGTGAGCCCGAAGCTTTCTTT. J is TRBJ1-1 and V is TRBV9; TRBD1 matches at 7 bases. This CDR3 comprises 14 residues. The junction had 10 bases not matched to a gene; V was cut back by 3 bases and J by 8 bases. Looked up from germline, CDR1 is SGDLS and CDR2 is YYNGEE.